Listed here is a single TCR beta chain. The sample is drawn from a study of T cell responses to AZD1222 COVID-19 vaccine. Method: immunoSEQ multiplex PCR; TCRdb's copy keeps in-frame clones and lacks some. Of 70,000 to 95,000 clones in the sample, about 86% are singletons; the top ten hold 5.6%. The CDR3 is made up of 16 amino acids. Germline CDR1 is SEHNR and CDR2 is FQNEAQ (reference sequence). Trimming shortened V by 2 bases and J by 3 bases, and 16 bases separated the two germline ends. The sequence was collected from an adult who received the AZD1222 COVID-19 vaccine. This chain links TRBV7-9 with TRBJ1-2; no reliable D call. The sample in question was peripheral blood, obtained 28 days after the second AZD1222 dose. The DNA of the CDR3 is TGTGCCAGCAGCTTACCCGGGATTTCGGCAGACTATGGCTACACCTTC. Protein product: CASSLPGISADYGYTF.